This T cell receptor beta chain came from a study of cytomegalovirus exposure and HLA in healthy donors. Broader study findings: In vitro work confirmed that a few CMV-associated chains recognize CMV antigens.

This CDR3 spans 13 amino acids. Losses at the gene ends were 5 bases for V and 5 bases for J; bases not matched to a gene: 5. Germline CDR1 LNHDA, CDR2 SQIVND (reference sequence). Both 60 Vbeta primers and 13 Jbeta primers went into the PCR. The authors' processing: Later, about 80 million unique TCR beta chains were counted in an analysis, and about 12 million of them were shared. The table came from immunoSEQ multiplex PCR; TCRdb's copy has only in-frame clones and leaves some out. V, J and clone size reflect that table, while D and trimming were determined from the DNA. The sample lists under 200,000 clones, 60% to 75% occurring once. This clone was picked up a small number of times. As yet, its antigen is unknown.

The J gene is TRBJ1-2, the V gene TRBV19; 7 positions agree with TRBD1. The sample consisted of PBMCs. The source of this sequence is a woman between 45 and 65 years old in good health and CMV-seropositive. The CDR3 DNA reads TGTGCCAGTAGTCCACAGGGGTTTTATGGCTACACCTTC. This sequence encodes CASSPQGFYGYTF.